Following are 17 T cell receptor beta chains from one sample sequenced in a study of OX40 agonist ivuxolimab in advanced cancers. Library prep was done by the immunoSEQ multiplex PCR assay. This is the immuneACCESS table as TCRdb keeps it, with only in-frame sequences that have V and J called. A part of the clones is gone; compared with another copy, unresolved V genes explain less than half, and the rest is unexplained. Within this sample are 30,000 to 40,000 clones, with over 80% of them counted one time only. The top ten clonotypes cover 1.5% to 2% of the sample. Sequencing used CD4+ or CD8+ T cells sorted from blood, obtained in a trial of the OX40 agonist ivuxolimab. These receptors were taken from an adult with an advanced solid tumor such as melanoma, head and neck, liver or kidney cancer.

This clone was detected once. The chain recombines TRBV27 with TRBJ2-1; TRBD2 matches at 10 bases. The CDR3 loop spans 15 amino acids. J gave up 4 bases and V 3 bases, and 3 bases lay outside the gene matches. From germline, CDR1 is MNHEY and CDR2 SMNVEV (reference sequence). CDR3 amino acids: CASSFSGRVYNEQFF. CDR3 in DNA: TGTGCCAGCAGTTTCAGCGGGAGGGTTTACAATGAGCAGTTCTTC.

The rearrangement joins TRBV14 to TRBJ2-2; no definite D call. Trimming left V 4 bases short and J 5 bases short, with 14 bases between. The CDR3 has 15 residues. CDR1 is SGHDN and CDR2 is FVKESK in the germline V gene. The DNA for the CDR3 is TGTGCCAGCAGCCCCCAATTTGGGGTTACCGGGGAGCTGTTTTTT. Its translation is CASSPQFGVTGELFF. The variable domain in full, completed from reference TRBV14 and TRBJ2-2, reads EAGVTQFPSHSVIEKGQTVTLRCDPISGHDNLYWYRRVMGKEIKFLLHFVKESKQDESGMPNNRFLAERTGGTYSTLKVQPAELEDSGVYFCASSPQFGVTGELFFGEGSRLTVL.

This clone was seen a few times. The chain is built from TRBV4-2 and TRBJ2-7; D might be TRBD2 (5 bases). Trimming removed 0 bases at V and 5 bases at J, with 8 bases between. Germline CDR1 is LGHNA and CDR2 is YNFKEQ. The CDR3 spans 13 residues. In DNA, the CDR3 is TGTGCCAGCAGCCAAGACATCGGGAACGAGCAGTACTTC. It codes for CASSQDIGNEQYF.

The rearrangement joins TRBV5-1 to TRBJ2-5; 11 bases align to TRBD2. The CDR3 totals 16 residues. Looked up from germline, CDR1 is SGHRS and CDR2 is YFSETQ. V gave up 0 bases and J gave up 4 bases; unmatched junction bases: 5. The CDR3 loop is CASSLGLAGSLETQYF. For the CDR3, the DNA is TGCGCCAGCAGCTTGGGACTAGCGGGGTCATTAGAGACCCAGTACTTC. The entire variable domain, with the rest obtained from reference TRBV5-1 and TRBJ2-5, is as follows: KAGVTQTPRYLIKTRGQQVTLSCSPISGHRSVSWYQQTPGQGLQFLFEYFSETQRNKGNFPGRFSGRQFSNSRSEMNVSTLELGDSALYLCASSLGLAGSLETQYFGPGTRLLVL.

This sequence joins TRBV2 and TRBJ2-6, with D tentatively TRBD1 (5 bases). Germline V lookup: CDR1 SNHLY, CDR2 FYNNEI. Trimming left V 2 bases short and J 4 bases short, with 9 bases between. The CDR3 contains 15 residues. For the CDR3, the DNA is TGTGCCAGCAGTGAACTGGGGCGCGGGGCCAACGTCCTGACTTTC. Translated: CASSELGRGANVLTF.

Here the CDR3 DNA reads TGTGCCAGCAGGCTTTACAGGGGGAGGAACGAGCAGTACTTC. This codes for CASRLYRGRNEQYF. This chain joins TRBV6-5 and TRBJ2-7, with 8 bases identical to TRBD1. Germline trimming cut 6 bases from V and 5 bases from J; bases unmatched to any gene: 9. Germline-derived CDR1 and CDR2 are MNHEY and SVGAGI. The CDR3 consists of 14 residues.

The gene calls are TRBV18 and TRBJ1-5; 9 positions match TRBD1. CDR1 KGHSH and CDR2 LQKENI come from the germline V gene. The V and J ends lost 2 bases and 4 bases, in that order; junction bases with no gene match: 0. The CDR3 sequence is 14 residues long. CDR3 amino acids: CASSPGTGNQPQHF. Written as DNA, the CDR3 is TGTGCCAGCTCACCAGGGACAGGGAATCAGCCCCAGCATTTT.

This chain uses TRBV30 with TRBJ1-5; weak D call: TRBD1 (6 bases). Trimming removed 2 bases from V and 4 bases from J, with 6 bases in between. Germline-derived CDR1 and CDR2 are GTSNPN and SVGIG (reference sequence). The CDR3 covers 12 residues. CDR3 protein: CAWSTGNQPQHF. CDR3 DNA: TGTGCCTGGAGTACAGGGAATCAGCCCCAGCATTTT.

Only one count was recorded for this clone. The chain uses TRBV25-1 and TRBJ2-5, with 7 positions matching TRBD2. Trimming removed 5 bases from V and 5 bases from J; junction bases left unmatched: 5. The CDR3 length is 13 residues. The germline V gene has CDR1 MGHDK and CDR2 SYGVNS. CDR3 amino acids: CASSIAGRETQYF. In nucleotides, the CDR3 is TGTGCCAGCAGTATAGCGGGTAGGGAGACCCAGTACTTC.

This chain uses TRBV2 with TRBJ2-2, with TRBD2 matching over 7 bases. J lost 4 bases, V lost 9 bases, and 11 bases had no gene match. Germline loops: CDR1 SNHLY, CDR2 FYNNEI. CDR3 length: 15 amino acids. The CDR3 sequence is CASLGRGSGTGELFF. The CDR3 nucleotides are TGTGCCAGTTTGGGGAGGGGTAGTGGCACCGGGGAGCTGTTTTTT.

The V and J genes are TRBV13 and TRBJ2-5; D gene unclear. The germline V gene has CDR1 PRHDT and CDR2 FYEKMQ (reference sequence). The CDR3 has 14 residues. The V gene lost 0 bases and the J gene lost 3 bases, with 8 bases spanning the gap. The DNA for the CDR3 is TGTGCCAGCAGCTTAGGGACAAAGAAAGAGACCCAGTACTTC. It encodes CASSLGTKKETQYF.

J is TRBJ2-7 and V is TRBV19; 9 nucleotides line up with TRBD2. The germline gives CDR1 LNHDA, CDR2 SQIVND (reference sequence). The CDR3 contains 18 residues. V lost 0 bases, J lost 0 bases, and 9 bases stayed unmatched. The CDR3 DNA follows: TGTGCCAGTAGTATAGATTCCGGTCTTAGCGGGAGCTCCTACGAGCAGTACTTC. Translation: CASSIDSGLSGSSYEQYF.

This chain joins TRBV5-6 and TRBJ2-2; no firm D call. V lost 0 bases and J 0 bases, leaving 9 bases between the germline ends. The CDR3 is made up of 16 amino acids. Germline V lookup: CDR1 SGHDT, CDR2 YYEEEE. CDR3 loop: CASSLGAATNTGELFF. DNA for the CDR3: TGTGCCAGCAGCTTGGGGGCGGCGACGAACACCGGGGAGCTGTTTTTT.

The chain joins TRBV5-4 to TRBJ1-6, with TRBD1 matching over 10 bases. From germline, CDR1 is SGHNT and CDR2 YYREEE (reference sequence). The CDR3 sequence is 14 residues long. Germline trimming cut 5 bases from V and 14 bases from J; bases unmatched to any gene: 10. CDR3: CASSAGTGVITLHF. The DNA for the CDR3 is TGTGCCAGCAGTGCCGGGACAGGGGTGATTACCCTCCACTTT.

The chain joins TRBV27 to TRBJ2-3; 8 bases match TRBD2. V lost 3 bases and J lost 4; bases outside the gene matches: 9. CDR3 length: 16 amino acids. Germline V CDR1 and CDR2: MNHEY, SMNVEV (reference sequence). The CDR3 nucleotides read TGTGCCAGCAGTTTCCGCGGAGCGGGAGACTCAGATACGCAGTATTTT. This gives the protein CASSFRGAGDSDTQYF.

The chain has TRBV27 and TRBJ1-2; 7 positions match TRBD1. From germline, CDR1 is MNHEY and CDR2 SMNVEV (reference sequence). This CDR3 has 12 residues. The V gene end was trimmed by 5 bases and the J gene end by 6 bases; junction bases not matched to a gene: 3. Written as DNA, the CDR3 is TGTGCCAGCAGTGACAGGGTCGATGGCTACACCTTC. This gives the protein CASSDRVDGYTF.

The chain links TRBV9 to TRBJ2-7; D is unclear. V lost 0 bases to trimming and J lost 5 bases, with 3 bases between them. Germline V gene lookup returns CDR1 SGDLS and CDR2 YYNGEE. This CDR3 is built from 11 residues. The CDR3 nucleotides read TGTGCCAGCAGCGTAGAAGACGAGCAGTACTTC. Residues: CASSVEDEQYF.